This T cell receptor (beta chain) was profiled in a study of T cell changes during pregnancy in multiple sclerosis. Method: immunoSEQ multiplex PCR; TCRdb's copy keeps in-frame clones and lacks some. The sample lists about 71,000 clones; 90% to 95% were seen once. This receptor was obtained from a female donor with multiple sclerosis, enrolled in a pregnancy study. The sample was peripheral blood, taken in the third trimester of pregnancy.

CDR3 bases: TGTGCCAGCAGGGGGGGGACTAGCGGCGAGCTGTTTTTT. This codes for CASRGGTSGELFF. The J gene is TRBJ2-2, the V gene TRBV7-3, with 11 bases matching TRBD2. This CDR3 is built from 13 residues. V lost 6 bases and J lost 11; bases outside the gene matches: 5. The germline V gene encodes CDR1 SGHTA and CDR2 FQGTGA.